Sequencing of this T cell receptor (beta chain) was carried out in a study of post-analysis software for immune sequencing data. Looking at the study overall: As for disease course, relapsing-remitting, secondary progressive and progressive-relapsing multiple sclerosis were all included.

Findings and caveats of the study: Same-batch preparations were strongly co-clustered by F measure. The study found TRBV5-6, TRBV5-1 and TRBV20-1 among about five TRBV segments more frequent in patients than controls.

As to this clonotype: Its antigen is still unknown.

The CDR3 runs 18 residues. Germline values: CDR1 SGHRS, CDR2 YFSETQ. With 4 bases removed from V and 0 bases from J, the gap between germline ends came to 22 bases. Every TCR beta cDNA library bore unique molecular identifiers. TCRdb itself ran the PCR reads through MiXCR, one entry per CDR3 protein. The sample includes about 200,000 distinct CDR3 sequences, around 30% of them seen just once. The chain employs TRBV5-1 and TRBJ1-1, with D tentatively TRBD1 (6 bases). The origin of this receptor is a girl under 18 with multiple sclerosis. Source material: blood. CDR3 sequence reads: CASSRGGQGIIMNTEAFF. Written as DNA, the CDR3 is TGCGCCAGCAGCCGTGGGGGTCAGGGGATCATCATGAACACTGAAGCTTTCTTT.